These T cell receptor beta chains were read from a single sample in a study of blood T cell repertoires in COVID-19. Assay: immunoSEQ multiplex PCR; the TCRdb copy retains only in-frame clones and omits some. The sample lists 200,000 to 300,000 clones, roughly 81% seen once, with around 7.5% in the top ten. The sequencing input was peripheral blood. The source of these receptors is a woman older than 75 with COVID-19, enrolled during active disease. Both conserved end residues are part of each CDR3. The D gene is left open where the match is weak. Size is stated for part of the rows, as once, few or many counts, or as a class when the clone is expanded.

TRBV6-2/TRBV6-3	.	.	TRBJ1-1	CASSYSALRRAFF	TGTGCCAGCAGTTACTCAGCACTTAGGAGGGCTTTCTTT
TRBV19	.	TRBD1	TRBJ2-5	CASSIDSGRGETQYF	TGTGCCAGTAGTATTGATTCGGGCAGGGGGGAGACCCAGTACTTC
TRBV28	.	TRBD1	TRBJ1-2	CASSPHRDRDGYTF	TGTGCCAGCAGTCCCCACCGGGACAGGGACGGCTACACCTTC
TRBV27	.	TRBD1	TRBJ1-2	CASRNRARGLDGYTF	TGTGCCAGCAGAAACAGGGCCAGGGGGCTTGACGGCTACACCTTC
TRBV6-1	.	.	TRBJ2-1	CASSEDRGSSYNEQFF	TGTGCCAGCAGTGAAGATCGGGGAAGCTCCTACAATGAGCAGTTCTTC
TRBV21-1	.	.	TRBJ1-5	CASSGASGCNQPQHF	TGTGCCAGCAGCGGAGCCAGTGGGTGCAATCAGCCCCAGCATTTT
TRBV19	.	TRBD1	TRBJ2-7	CASSTRTGEPYEQYF	TGTGCCAGTAGTACTAGGACAGGGGAGCCCTACGAGCAGTACTTC
TRBV3-1/TRBV3-2	few	TRBD2	TRBJ2-7	CASSPLAGVFYEQYF	TGTGCCAGCAGCCCTCTAGCGGGAGTCTTCTACGAGCAGTACTTC
TRBV4-2	.	TRBD2	TRBJ2-3	CASSQPSSGVSDTQYF	TGTGCCAGCAGCCAACCTTCTAGCGGGGTATCAGATACGCAGTATTTT
TRBV15	.	.	TRBJ2-2	CATSRDRSETGVTGELFF	TGTGCCACCAGCAGAGATCGGTCCGAGACAGGCGTCACCGGGGAGCTGTTTTTT
TRBV5-1	.	TRBD1	TRBJ1-1	CASSGTDLGAFF	TGCGCCAGCAGCGGGACAGACCTGGGGGCTTTCTTT
TRBV18	once	.	TRBJ1-5	CASSENRDQPQHF	TGTGCCAGCTCAGAAAACAGAGATCAGCCCCAGCATTTT
TRBV6-5	.	TRBD2	TRBJ2-3	CASRQTSGPTDTQYF	TGTGCCAGCAGGCAGACTAGCGGGCCTACAGATACGCAGTATTTT
TRBV7-2	few	.	TRBJ1-1	CASSLVQGYAFF	TGTGCCAGCAGCTTAGTACAGGGATATGCTTTCTTT
TRBV24-1	.	TRBD1	TRBJ2-3	CATSDGDRGYTDTQYF	TGTGCCACCAGTGATGGTGACAGGGGGTACACAGATACGCAGTATTTT
TRBV3-1/TRBV3-2	.	TRBD1	TRBJ2-7	CASSQEVLRDSSSYEQYF	TGTGCCAGCAGCCAAGAAGTGCTTCGGGACAGCAGCTCCTACGAGCAGTACTTC
TRBV7-8	.	.	TRBJ1-2	CASSFGQAYGYTF	TGTGCCAGCAGCTTTGGTCAGGCCTATGGCTACACCTTC
TRBV10-1	once	.	TRBJ1-1	CASSGGLSRGTFF	TGCGCCAGCAGTGGAGGTTTATCCCGGGGAACTTTCTTT
TRBV27	.	TRBD1	TRBJ1-1	CASSPRDRGLTEAFF	TGTGCCAGCAGTCCCCGGGACAGGGGGCTCACTGAAGCTTTCTTT
TRBV7-2	.	.	TRBJ1-1	CASRSGRMNTEAFF	TGTGCCAGCAGGTCGGGGAGAATGAACACTGAAGCTTTCTTT
TRBV6-6	once	.	TRBJ1-1	CASSLLETEAFF	TGTGCCAGCAGTCTTCTCGAGACTGAAGCTTTCTTT
TRBV3-1/TRBV3-2	few	TRBD1	TRBJ1-2	CASSQGDRSGYTF	TGTGCCAGCAGCCAGGGGGACAGGAGCGGCTACACCTTC
TRBV7-2	.	.	TRBJ1-5	CASSPNGLNGQPQHF	TGTGCCAGCAGCCCTAATGGACTTAACGGTCAGCCCCAGCATTTT
TRBV29-1	.	.	TRBJ2-2	CSVDSPSGELFF	TGCAGCGTTGATTCTCCGAGCGGGGAGCTGTTTTTT
TRBV28	.	.	TRBJ2-7	CASSMWRDLREQYF	TGTGCCAGCAGTATGTGGCGGGATCTTCGCGAGCAGTACTTC
TRBV5-4	.	.	TRBJ2-2	CASSPEEGFAGELFF	TGTGCCAGCAGCCCGGAGGAGGGATTTGCCGGGGAGCTGTTTTTT
TRBV18	.	.	TRBJ2-3	CASSPQKGGMTDTQYF	TGTGCCAGCTCACCACAGAAAGGAGGTATGACAGATACGCAGTATTTT
TRBV7-9	once	TRBD1	TRBJ2-4	CASSSGLRWQGENIQYF	TGTGCCAGCAGCTCGGGGCTGAGATGGCAGGGGGAAAACATTCAGTACTTC
TRBV27	.	.	TRBJ2-1	CASSLGGPNEQFF	TGTGCCAGCAGTTTAGGAGGGCCGAATGAGCAGTTCTTC
TRBV7-2	.	.	TRBJ2-1	CASSSHPGEQFF	TGTGCCAGCAGCTCACACCCGGGTGAGCAGTTCTTC
TRBV27	few	TRBD1	TRBJ1-1	CASRYRGQGTEAFF	TGTGCCAGCAGATATCGGGGACAGGGTACTGAAGCTTTCTTT
TRBV18	.	.	TRBJ2-3	CASSPPERASTDTQYF	TGTGCCAGCTCACCACCCGAGCGGGCTAGCACAGATACGCAGTATTTT
TRBV19	.	.	TRBJ2-7	CASSRPRTLKLVEQYF	TGTGCCAGTAGTCGACCCCGGACATTAAAACTGGTCGAGCAGTACTTC
TRBV21-1	.	.	TRBJ2-7	CASSKASGTDSYEQYF	TGTGCCAGCAGCAAAGCGTCCGGGACAGATTCCTACGAGCAGTACTTC
TRBV25-1	.	TRBD1	TRBJ1-2	CASSEFRTGDGYTF	TGTGCCAGCAGTGAATTTAGGACAGGGGACGGCTACACCTTC
TRBV5-1	.	.	TRBJ1-4	CASSLGDIFEKLFF	TGCGCCAGCAGCTTGGGGGACATATTTGAAAAACTGTTTTTT
TRBV5-1	few	.	TRBJ1-6	CASSLTGRYSPLHF	TGCGCCAGCAGCCTGACAGGAAGGTATTCACCCCTCCACTTT
TRBV6-5	.	.	TRBJ1-1	CASGTSGTEAFF	TGTGCCAGCGGTACCAGCGGCACTGAAGCTTTCTTT
TRBV11-2	once	TRBD2	TRBJ2-3	CASSARTSDGDTQYF	TGTGCCAGCAGCGCCCGGACTAGTGATGGGGATACGCAGTATTTT